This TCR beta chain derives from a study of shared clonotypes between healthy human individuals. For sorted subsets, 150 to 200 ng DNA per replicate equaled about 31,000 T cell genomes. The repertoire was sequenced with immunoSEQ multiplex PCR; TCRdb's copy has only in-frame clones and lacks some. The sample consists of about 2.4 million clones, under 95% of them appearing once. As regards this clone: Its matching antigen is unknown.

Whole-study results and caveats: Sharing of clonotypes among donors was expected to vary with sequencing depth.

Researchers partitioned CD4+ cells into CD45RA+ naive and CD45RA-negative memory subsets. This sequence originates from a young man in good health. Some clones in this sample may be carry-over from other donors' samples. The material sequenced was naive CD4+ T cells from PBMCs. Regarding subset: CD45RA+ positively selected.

The CDR3 DNA reads as TGTGCCACCAGCAGACGCCGGGTAGCGGGAGGGCCGGACAATGAGCAGTTCTTC. Protein product: CATSRRRVAGGPDNEQFF. The chain couples TRBV15 to TRBJ2-1; 11 nucleotides line up with TRBD2. Germline V CDR1 and CDR2: LNHNV, YYDKDF (reference sequence). Trimming took 2 bases from V and 5 from J; bases not matched to a gene: 11. The length of the CDR3 is 18 residues. Filled out from reference TRBV15 and TRBJ2-1, the complete variable domain reads DAMVIQNPRYQVTQFGKPVTLSCSQTLNHNVMYWYQQKSSQAPKLLFHYYDKDFNNEADTPDNFQSRRPNTSFCFLDIRSPGLGDTAMYLCATSRRRVAGGPDNEQFFGPGTRLTVL.